This T cell receptor beta chain stems from a study of OX40 agonist ivuxolimab in advanced cancers. The repertoire was sequenced with immunoSEQ multiplex PCR; TCRdb's copy has only in-frame clones and lacks some. This table has around 59,000 clones, around nine tenths appearing once. The CDR3 has 16 residues. The V segment lost 6 bases and the J segment 10 bases; nucleotides outside the gene matches: 14. Looked up from germline, CDR1 is SGHRS and CDR2 is YFSETQ. The TCR was taken from an adult with an advanced solid tumor such as melanoma, head and neck, liver or kidney cancer. The V call is TRBV5-1, the J call TRBJ1-4; 11 positions agree with TRBD1. The sample consisted of CD4+ or CD8+ T cells sorted from blood, taken in a trial of the OX40 agonist ivuxolimab. This CDR3 reads CASKVRPDGTGGKLFF. The CDR3, as DNA: TGCGCCAGCAAGGTCCGACCGGATGGGACAGGGGGAAAACTGTTTTTT.